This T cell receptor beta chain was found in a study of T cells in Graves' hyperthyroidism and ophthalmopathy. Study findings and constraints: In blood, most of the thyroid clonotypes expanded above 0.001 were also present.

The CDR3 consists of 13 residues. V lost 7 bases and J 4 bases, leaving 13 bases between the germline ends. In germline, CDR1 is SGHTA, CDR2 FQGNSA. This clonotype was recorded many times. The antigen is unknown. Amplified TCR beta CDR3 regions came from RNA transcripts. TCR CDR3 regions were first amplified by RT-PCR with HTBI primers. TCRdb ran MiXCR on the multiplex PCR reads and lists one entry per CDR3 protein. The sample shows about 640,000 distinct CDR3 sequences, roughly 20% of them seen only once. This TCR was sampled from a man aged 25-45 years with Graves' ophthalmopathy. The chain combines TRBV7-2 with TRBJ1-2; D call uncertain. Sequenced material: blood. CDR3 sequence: CASKLGISYGYTF. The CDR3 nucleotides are TGTGCCAGCAAATTGGGGATCAGCTATGGCTACACCTTC.